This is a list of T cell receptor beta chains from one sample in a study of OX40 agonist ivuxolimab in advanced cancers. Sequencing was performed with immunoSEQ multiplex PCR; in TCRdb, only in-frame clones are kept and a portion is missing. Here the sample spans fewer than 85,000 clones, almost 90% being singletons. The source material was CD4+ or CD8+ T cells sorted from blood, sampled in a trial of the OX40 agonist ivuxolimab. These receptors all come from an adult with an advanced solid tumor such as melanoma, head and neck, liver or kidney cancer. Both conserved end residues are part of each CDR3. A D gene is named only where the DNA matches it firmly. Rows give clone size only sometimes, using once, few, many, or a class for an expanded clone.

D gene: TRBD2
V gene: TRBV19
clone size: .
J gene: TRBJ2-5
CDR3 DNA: TGTGCCAGTAGTTCCGTCGGGACTAGCGGGAGTGCCAGAACAGAGACCCAGTACTTC
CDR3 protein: CASSSVGTSGSARTETQYF

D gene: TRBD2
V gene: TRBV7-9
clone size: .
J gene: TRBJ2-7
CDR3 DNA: TGTGCCAGCAGCTCGGGACTAGCGCGCTACGAGCAGTACTTC
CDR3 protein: CASSSGLARYEQYF

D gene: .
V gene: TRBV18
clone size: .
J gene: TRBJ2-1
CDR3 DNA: TGTGCCAGCTCACCACCGAGTGCTGGGGGGCAGTTCTTC
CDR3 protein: CASSPPSAGGQFF

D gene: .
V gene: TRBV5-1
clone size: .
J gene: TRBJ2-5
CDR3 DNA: TGCGCCAGCAGCTTGGGGGGGAGCTCGGGCGAGACCCAGTACTTC
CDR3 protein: CASSLGGSSGETQYF

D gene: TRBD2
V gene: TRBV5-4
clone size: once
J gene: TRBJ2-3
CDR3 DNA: TGTGCCAGCAGCCCTCCGGGGGGGGGATATACGCAGTATTTT
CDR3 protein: CASSPPGGGYTQYF

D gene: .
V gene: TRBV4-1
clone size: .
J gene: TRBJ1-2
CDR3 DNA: TGCGCCAGCAGCCAAGATTCCTCGACTAACTATGGCTACACCTTC
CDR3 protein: CASSQDSSTNYGYTF

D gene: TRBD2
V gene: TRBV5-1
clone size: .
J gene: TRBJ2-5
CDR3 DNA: TGCGCCAGCAGCTTGGGACTAGCGGGAGGTGGAGAGACCCAGTACTTC
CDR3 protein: CASSLGLAGGGETQYF

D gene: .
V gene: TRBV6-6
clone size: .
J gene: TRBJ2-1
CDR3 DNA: TGTGCCAGCAGTTACTCCGAAGCGTATGAGCAGTTCTTC
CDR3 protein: CASSYSEAYEQFF

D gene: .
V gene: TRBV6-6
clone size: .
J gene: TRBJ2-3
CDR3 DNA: TGTGCCGGGGGGGGCCAGGGGGATACGCAGTATTTT
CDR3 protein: CAGGGQGDTQYF

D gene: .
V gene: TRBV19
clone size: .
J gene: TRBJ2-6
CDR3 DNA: TGTGCCAGTAGTATTGAAAGGCCCGGGGCCAACGTCCTGACTTTC
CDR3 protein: CASSIERPGANVLTF

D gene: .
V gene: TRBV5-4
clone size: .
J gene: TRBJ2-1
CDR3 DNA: TGTGCCAGCAGCTTGGTTGGAGGGGGATTGAATGAGCAGTTCTTC
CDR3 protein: CASSLVGGGLNEQFF

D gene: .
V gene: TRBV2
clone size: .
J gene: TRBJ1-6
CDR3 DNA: TGTGCCAGCAGGCTCCGGGACAACGAAAATTCACCCCTCCACTTT
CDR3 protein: CASRLRDNENSPLHF

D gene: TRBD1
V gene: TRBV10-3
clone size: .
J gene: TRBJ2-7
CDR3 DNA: TGTGCCATCAGTGAGAAGGGGGCAGGCGAGCAGTACTTC
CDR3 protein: CAISEKGAGEQYF

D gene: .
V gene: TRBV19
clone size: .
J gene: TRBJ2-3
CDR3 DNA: TGTGCCAGTAGTATGCGCTCAGGGGTGGCAGATACGCAGTATTTT
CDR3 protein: CASSMRSGVADTQYF

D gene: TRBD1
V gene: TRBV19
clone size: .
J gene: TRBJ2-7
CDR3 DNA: TGTGCCAGTAGTATGAAGACAGGGCCCCACGAGCAGTACTTC
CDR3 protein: CASSMKTGPHEQYF

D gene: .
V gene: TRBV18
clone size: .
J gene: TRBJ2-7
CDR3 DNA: TGTGCCAGCTCACCACAGGGCCCCTACGAGCAGTACTTC
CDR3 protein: CASSPQGPYEQYF

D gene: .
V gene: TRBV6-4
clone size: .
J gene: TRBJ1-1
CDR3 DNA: TGTGCCAGCAGTTTTGAGATGAACACTGAAGCTTTCTTT
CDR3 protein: CASSFEMNTEAFF

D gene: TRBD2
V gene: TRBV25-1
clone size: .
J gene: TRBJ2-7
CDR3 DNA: TGTGCCAGCAGTGAAGGAAGGGCGGGGGGTTCTAAAGGCTACGAGCAGTACTTC
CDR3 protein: CASSEGRAGGSKGYEQYF

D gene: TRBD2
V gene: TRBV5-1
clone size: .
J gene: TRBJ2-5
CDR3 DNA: TGCGCCAGCACCCCGGGAGGGGTCCAAGAGACCCAGTACTTC
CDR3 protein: CASTPGGVQETQYF

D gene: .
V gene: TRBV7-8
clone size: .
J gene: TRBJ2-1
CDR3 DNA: TGTGCCAGCAGGGGAGTATGGTCCTACAATGAGCAGTTCTTC
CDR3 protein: CASRGVWSYNEQFF

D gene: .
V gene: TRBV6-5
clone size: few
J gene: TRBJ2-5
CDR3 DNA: TGTGCCGCGGGGGCGTTAAAGGAGACCCAGTACTTC
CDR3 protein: CAAGALKETQYF

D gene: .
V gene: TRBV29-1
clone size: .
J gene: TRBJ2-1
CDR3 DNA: TGCAGCGTTGGACACAATGAGCAGTTCTTC
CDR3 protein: CSVGHNEQFF